This T cell receptor beta chain was profiled in a study of human T cells and chemical hapten exposure (dated by TCRdb to about 2021). Study-wide context: Libraries were combined into a pool for sequencing, and differences in TCR yield between samples came mainly from small differences in library volumes within the pool. This study followed changes in the peripheral blood TCR repertoire in vivo during primary and secondary sensitization of alopecia patients to the hapten diphenylcyclopropenone (DPC). Each blood RNA sample was used to sequence both TCR alpha and TCR beta chains.

What the time point label conveys for this sample: healthy volunteer bleed at 2 weeks. Total RNA was extracted from unfractionated whole blood collected in Tempus Blood RNA tubes. A few healthy volunteers were used as TCR sequencing controls and were bled at day 0, 2 weeks and 6 weeks. This clonotype has ten or more counts. This receptor's antigen is unknown. Nothing much larger sits one base from this clone, and base qualities are not available. V loses 5 bases, J loses 5 bases, and the germline ends lie 13 bases apart. From the cysteine through the phenylalanine, the CDR3 covers 15 amino acids. The read is trimmed to its CDR3 DNA, 45 bases read in frame from base 1. From a lookup of the germline V gene (reference sequence), CDR1 and CDR2 are MNHNY and SVGAGI. The method was RACE. Sequencer: NextSeq 500. Library preparation attached unique molecular identifiers to individual cDNA molecules for quantitative, reproducible TCR counting. The paper's processing steps were these. Samples had a median of about 96,000 TCRs, with a range from roughly 20,000 to 690,600. V, J and CDR3 annotation of the TCR reads was performed with the Decombinator software suite. Every sample was subsampled to the same number of TCRs (28,000) for the PS versus PT1 abundance plots. Expanded TCRs were defined as absent before sensitization and observed at least eight times at the 2-week time point. TCRdb passed the public sequencing reads through fastp at Q25 and MiXCR, retaining productive beta sequences. Each CDR3 protein gets just one entry, which takes the most common genes and DNA from the rows behind it. The V and J calls reflect TCRdb's pipeline rather than the authors' work. The sample data list around 130,000 distinct CDR3 sequences, and roughly 9% of these were observed just once. The ten largest clones add up to around 2% of the sample.

The full study reports these points: DPC sensitization did not change how many TCRs were above 1 in 1000 frequency, and no evidence was found of alterations in global repertoire structure. After repeated subsampling, changes were observed in the strength of the expansion versus patch-test correlation and in the threshold at which the correlation became significant.

Recombination connected TRBV6-6 to TRBJ1-6, with TRBD1 as a weak D call on 6 bases. The receptor's source is a male donor in good health. Some clones in this sample may be carry-over from other donors' samples. The material sequenced was whole blood. The CDR3 amino acid sequence is: CASSLMGHDNSPLHF. In nucleotide form, the sequence is TGTGCCAGCAGTCTCATGGGACACGATAATTCACCCCTCCACTTT.